Presented here are 16 T cell receptor beta chains from one specimen sequenced in a study of shared clonotypes between healthy human individuals. Assay: immunoSEQ multiplex PCR; the TCRdb copy retains only in-frame clones and omits some. The table records 1.5 million to 1.9 million clones, around 98% of them present only once. Material for sequencing was naive CD4+ T cells sorted from blood. Subset in this sample: CD45RA+ positively selected. The receptors shown here come from a man in his thirties or forties in good health.

V gene TRBV18 combines with J gene TRBJ2-7; D gene unclear. The CDR3 length is 14 residues. CDR1 KGHSH and CDR2 LQKENI come from the germline V gene. Between the trimmed V and J ends, which lost 3 bases and 6 bases, there was a span of 15 bases. In DNA form, the CDR3 reads TGTGCCAGCTCACCCTCAATCTCAGAAGGCGAGCAGTACTTC. Protein sequence: CASSPSISEGEQYF.

The gene calls are TRBV6-5 and TRBJ2-5, with D uncertain. V was shortened by 3 bases and J by 1 base, with 6 bases between the two germline ends. The CDR3 contains 13 residues. Germline V gene lookup returns CDR1 MNHEY and CDR2 SVGAGI. This CDR3 reads CASSYRVQETQYF. For the CDR3, the DNA is TGTGCCAGCAGTTATAGGGTCCAAGAGACCCAGTACTTC.

V and J are TRBV19 and TRBJ2-7; either TRBD1 or TRBD2 may supply D (5 bases each). CDR1 LNHDA and CDR2 SQIVND come from the germline V gene (reference sequence). The V end lost 5 bases, the J end lost 7 bases, and 15 bases lay between the germline ends. CDR3 length: 13 amino acids. The DNA of the CDR3 is TGTGCCAGTAGTGTGGGGGTATTGGGGGAGCAGTACTTC. It codes for CASSVGVLGEQYF.

This clone was seen once. The J gene is TRBJ1-1, the V gene TRBV5-6; 9 bases align to TRBD1. CDR1 SGHDT and CDR2 YYEEEE come from the germline V gene. The length of the CDR3 is 15 residues. Losses at the gene ends were 3 bases for V and 1 base for J; bases not matched to a gene: 4. The CDR3 DNA reads TGTGCCAGCAGCTACAGGGGGCTGGGGAACACTGAAGCTTTCTTT. Translated, it gives CASSYRGLGNTEAFF.

Note on this clone: A read error may account for a junction end that differs from germline. The chain has TRBV29-1 and TRBJ1-1; perhaps TRBD1 as D (5 bases). The V gene's germline CDR1 is SQVTM and CDR2 ANQGSEA. The CDR3 spans 8 residues. In nucleotides, the CDR3 is TGCAGCGTTGACGACAGAGGATTT. This sequence encodes CSVDDRGF.

This clone was recorded only once. The chain recombines TRBV28 with TRBJ2-7, with D possibly matching TRBD1 (5 bases). Trimming cost V 2 bases and J 4 bases, with 15 bases left between them. The CDR3 has 15 residues. The germline CDR1 and CDR2 sequences are MDHEN and SYDVKM. The CDR3 reads CASSLQGIVYYEQYF. CDR3 bases: TGTGCCAGCAGTTTACAGGGCATCGTCTATTACGAGCAGTACTTC.

The gene calls are TRBV6-5 and TRBJ2-7; TRBD1 matches at 11 bases. Germline loops: CDR1 MNHEY, CDR2 SVGAGI. With 6 bases clipped from V and 5 bases from J, the junction kept 9 bases outside the gene matches. This CDR3 spans 15 amino acids. CDR3 DNA sequence: TGTGCCAGCAGGAAGAGCCGGGACAGGGGGAACGAGCAGTACTTC. Protein: CASRKSRDRGNEQYF.

The chain recombines TRBV9 with TRBJ2-3, with D perhaps given as TRBD1 or TRBD2 (6 bases each). CDR1 and CDR2 from the germline V gene are SGDLS and YYNGEE. V was shortened by 2 bases and J by 5 bases, with 18 bases between the two germline ends. The CDR3 totals 16 residues. The CDR3 is CASSVNTGRFEDTQYF. The DNA of the CDR3 is TGTGCCAGCAGCGTTAATACAGGGAGGTTCGAAGATACGCAGTATTTT.

With regard to this clone: Other DNA sequences from this sample encode an identical CDR3 as well. This rearrangement joins TRBV9 to TRBJ2-7, with TRBD2 matching 12 bases. V trimming: 4 bases; J trimming: 2 bases; junction bases outside the gene matches: 4. This CDR3 has 15 amino acids. The V gene's germline CDR1 is SGDLS and CDR2 YYNGEE. The CDR3 sequence is CASSPRTSGTYEQYF. As DNA, the CDR3 is TGTGCCAGCAGCCCGCGGACTAGCGGGACCTACGAGCAGTACTTC.

On this clone itself: The sample carries other DNA sequences with the same CDR3. The rearrangement links TRBV19 to TRBJ1-5, with TRBD1 as a possible D gene (5 bases). Trimming removed 1 base from V and 0 bases from J, with 7 bases in between. This CDR3 region has 15 residues. Germline loops: CDR1 LNHDA, CDR2 SQIVND (reference sequence). CDR3 residues: CASSIGGNSNQPQHF. In DNA form, the CDR3 reads TGTGCCAGTAGTATAGGGGGGAATAGCAATCAGCCCCAGCATTTT.

This chain connects TRBV15 to TRBJ1-5; D gene ambiguous. The CDR3 sequence is 12 residues long. Trimming removed 8 bases at V and 5 bases at J, with 10 bases between. Germline-derived CDR1 and CDR2 are LNHNV and YYDKDF (reference sequence). The CDR3 reads CATGRGDQPQHF. In DNA form, the CDR3 reads TGTGCCACCGGTCGGGGAGATCAGCCCCAGCATTTT.

The gene calls are TRBV5-4 and TRBJ2-1, with 14 positions matching TRBD2. CDR1 is SGHNT, CDR2 YYREEE, per germline (reference sequence). This CDR3 contains 13 residues. V lost 4 bases to trimming and J lost 15 bases; unmatched junction nucleotides: 6. CDR3 loop: CASSSGTSGGTFF. The CDR3 DNA sequence: TGTGCCAGCAGCAGCGGGACTAGCGGGGGTACGTTCTTC. Filled out from reference TRBV5-4 and TRBJ2-1, the complete variable domain reads ETGVTQSPTHLIKTRGQQVTLRCSSQSGHNTVSWYQQALGQGPQFIFQYYREEENGRGNFPPRFSGLQFPNYSSELNVNALELDDSALYLCASSSGTSGGTFFGPGTRLTVL.

J is TRBJ2-7 and V is TRBV5-4; 8 nucleotides line up with TRBD1. Germline V lookup: CDR1 SGHNT, CDR2 YYREEE (reference sequence). CDR3 length: 17 residues. Unmatched junction bases numbered 15, after V lost 0 bases and J lost 7 bases. This chain's CDR3 is CASSLGDRLPSEEEQYF. The DNA for the CDR3 is TGTGCCAGCAGCTTGGGGGACAGGCTTCCCTCCGAGGAGGAGCAGTACTTC.

As regards this clone: The same CDR3 can be traced to other DNA sequences in this sample. The chain joins TRBV9 to TRBJ2-7, with D possibly matching TRBD2 (5 bases). The CDR3 loop spans 11 amino acids. Germline loops: CDR1 SGDLS, CDR2 YYNGEE. The V end was cut by 4 bases, the J end by 7 bases, with 9 bases between. CDR3 DNA: TGTGCCAGCAGCTCGTCGGGGGAGCAGTACTTC. It specifies CASSSSGEQYF.

This chain links TRBV10-3 with TRBJ2-7; D may be TRBD2 (6 bases). CDR1 and CDR2 from the germline V gene are ENHRY and SYGVKD. Trimming removed 4 bases from V and 6 bases from J, with 13 bases in between. The CDR3 has 13 residues. In nucleotides, the CDR3 is TGTGCCATCAGTGGGGCGGGACTGGCCGAGCAGTACTTC. It translates to CAISGAGLAEQYF.

A single count supports this clone. The CDR3, as DNA: TGTGCCAGCAGCTTGGTGTGGGACATAAATATTAACTATGGCTACACCTTC. Its translation is CASSLVWDININYGYTF. The chain combines TRBV5-5 with TRBJ1-2; D is perhaps TRBD1 (6 bases). Germline CDR1 SGHKS, CDR2 YYEKEE (reference sequence). Trimming pared 0 bases from V and 1 base from J, leaving 16 bases between. The length of the CDR3 is 17 residues.